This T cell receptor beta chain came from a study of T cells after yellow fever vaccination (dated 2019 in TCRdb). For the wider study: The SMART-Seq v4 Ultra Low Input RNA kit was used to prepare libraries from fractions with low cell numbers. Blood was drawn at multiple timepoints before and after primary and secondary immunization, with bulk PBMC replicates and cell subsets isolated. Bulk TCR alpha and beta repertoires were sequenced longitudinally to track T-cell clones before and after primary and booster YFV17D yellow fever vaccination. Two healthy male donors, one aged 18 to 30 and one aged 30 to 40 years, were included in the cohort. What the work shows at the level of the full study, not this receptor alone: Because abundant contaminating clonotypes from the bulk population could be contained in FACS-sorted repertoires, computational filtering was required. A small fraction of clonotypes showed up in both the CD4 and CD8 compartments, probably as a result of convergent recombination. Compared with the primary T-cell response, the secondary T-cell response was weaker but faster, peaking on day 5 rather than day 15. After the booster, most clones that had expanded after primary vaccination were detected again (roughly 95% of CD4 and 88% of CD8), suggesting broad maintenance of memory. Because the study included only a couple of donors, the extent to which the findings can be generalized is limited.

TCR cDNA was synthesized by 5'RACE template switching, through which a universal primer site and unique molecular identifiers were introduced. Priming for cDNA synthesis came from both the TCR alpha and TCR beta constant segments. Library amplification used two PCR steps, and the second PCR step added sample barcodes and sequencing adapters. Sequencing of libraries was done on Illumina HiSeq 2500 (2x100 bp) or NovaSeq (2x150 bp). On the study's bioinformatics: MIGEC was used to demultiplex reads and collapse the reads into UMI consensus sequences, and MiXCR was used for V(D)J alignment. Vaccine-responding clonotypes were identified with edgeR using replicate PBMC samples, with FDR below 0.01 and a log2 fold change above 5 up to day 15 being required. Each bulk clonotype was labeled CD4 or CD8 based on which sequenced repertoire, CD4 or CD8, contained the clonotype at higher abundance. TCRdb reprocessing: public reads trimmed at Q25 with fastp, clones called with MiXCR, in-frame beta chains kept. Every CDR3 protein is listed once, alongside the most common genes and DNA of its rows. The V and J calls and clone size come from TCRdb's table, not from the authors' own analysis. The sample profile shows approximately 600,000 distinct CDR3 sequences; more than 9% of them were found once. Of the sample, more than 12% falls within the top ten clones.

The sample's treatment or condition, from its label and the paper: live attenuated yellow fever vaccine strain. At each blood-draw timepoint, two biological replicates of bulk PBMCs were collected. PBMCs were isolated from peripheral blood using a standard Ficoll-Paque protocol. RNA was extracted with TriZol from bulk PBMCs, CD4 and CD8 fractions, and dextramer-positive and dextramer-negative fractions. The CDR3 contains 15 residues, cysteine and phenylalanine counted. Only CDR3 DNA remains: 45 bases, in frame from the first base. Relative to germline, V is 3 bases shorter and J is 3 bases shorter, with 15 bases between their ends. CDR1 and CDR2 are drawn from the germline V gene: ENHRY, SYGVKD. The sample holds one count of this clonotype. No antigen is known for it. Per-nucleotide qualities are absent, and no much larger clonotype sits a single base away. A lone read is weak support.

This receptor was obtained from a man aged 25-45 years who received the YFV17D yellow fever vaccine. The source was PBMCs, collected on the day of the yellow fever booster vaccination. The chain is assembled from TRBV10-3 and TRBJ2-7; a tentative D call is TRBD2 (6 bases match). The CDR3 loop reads CAISDPGLALYEQYF. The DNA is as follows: TGTGCCATCAGTGACCCGGGACTTGCCCTCTACGAGCAGTACTTC.